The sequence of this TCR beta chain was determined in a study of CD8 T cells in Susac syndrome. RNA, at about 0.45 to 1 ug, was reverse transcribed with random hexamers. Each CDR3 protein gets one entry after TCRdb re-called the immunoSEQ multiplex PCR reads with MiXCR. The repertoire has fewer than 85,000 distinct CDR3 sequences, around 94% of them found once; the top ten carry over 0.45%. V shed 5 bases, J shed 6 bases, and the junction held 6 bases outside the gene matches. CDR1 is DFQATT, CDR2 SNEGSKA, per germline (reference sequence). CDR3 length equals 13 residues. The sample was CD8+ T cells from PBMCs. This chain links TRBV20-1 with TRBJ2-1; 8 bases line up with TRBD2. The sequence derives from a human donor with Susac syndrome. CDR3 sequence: CSAPGLERNEQFF. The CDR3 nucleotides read TGCAGTGCTCCGGGACTAGAACGCAATGAGCAGTTCTTC.